This T cell receptor beta chain appears in the sequencing data of a study of blood T cells in healthy people across ages. Each donor was a healthy Caucasian individual from Russia, aged roughly 6 to 100. The total RNA that was extracted per sample amounted to at least 5.5 micrograms. A second PCR, run for about 7 to 11 cycles, used a sample-barcoded 5' primer plus a J-beta primer mix. TCRdb re-derived calls from the 5' RACE reads in MiXCR, one entry per CDR3 protein. Of roughly 1,500,000 distinct CDR3 sequences in the sample, around 42% are singletons; the top ten hold roughly 7.9%. As concerns this clonotype: Its specificity is not known.

Overall study findings and caveats: Roughly linear declines in TCR beta diversity per million T cells occurred with age. Conclusively comparing naive with antigen-experienced cells was impossible with unsorted PBMCs.

The V gene lost 5 bases and the J gene lost 2 bases, with 14 bases spanning the gap. The CDR3 sequence is 14 residues long. The V gene's germline CDR1 is SGHRS and CDR2 YFSETQ. Sequenced input: blood. This chain connects TRBV5-1 to TRBJ2-7; D gene ambiguous. This receptor was taken from a woman between 18 and 29 years old in good health. The CDR3 loop reads CASSLTDPPYEQYF. CDR3 coding DNA: TGCGCCAGCAGTTTAACAGATCCGCCCTACGAGCAGTACTTC.